A selection of T cell receptor beta chains follows, all from one sample in a study of cytomegalovirus exposure and HLA in healthy donors. The repertoire was sequenced with immunoSEQ multiplex PCR; TCRdb's copy has only in-frame clones and lacks some. The sample shows some 200,000 clones, around 80% of them seen only once. The material sequenced was PBMCs. Source of these receptors: a woman in her twenties or thirties in good health and CMV-seropositive. Both conserved end residues are part of each CDR3. Not all rows give a size; the values are once, few, many and, for expanded clones, a class.

abundance	j_gene	v_gene	CDR3aa
.	TRBJ1-5	TRBV2	CASSDTSGNQPQHF
.	TRBJ2-2	TRBV2	CASTQGMVGELFF
.	TRBJ1-1	TRBV7-2	CASSLAPVRGIFF
.	TRBJ2-7	TRBV5-5	CASSSWTGTYEQYF
few	TRBJ1-5	TRBV6-6	CASSEIAQPQHF
.	TRBJ2-7	TRBV5-1	CASSAGTPEAEQYF
.	TRBJ1-2	TRBV7-3	CASSSRVANYGYTF
.	TRBJ1-3	TRBV2	CASTTRRSGNTIYF
.	TRBJ2-7	TRBV5-1	CASSLVTDYEQYF
.	TRBJ1-2	TRBV19	CASSISFGDYGYTF
.	TRBJ1-2	TRBV6-1	CASSGVGTGGRYTF
many	TRBJ2-2	TRBV28	CAAGGSTGELFF
.	TRBJ1-5	TRBV18	CASSPDSQPQHF
once	TRBJ1-1	TRBV5-1	CASSFEGVMNTEAFF
.	TRBJ2-1	TRBV5-1	CASSLLTGGSNEQFF
.	TRBJ1-1	TRBV29-1	CSVVAGGRTEAFF
few	TRBJ2-7	TRBV5-1	CASSLAEWPTGGEQYF
.	TRBJ1-1	TRBV16	CASSLLRMNTEAFF
.	TRBJ1-1	TRBV28	CASSSRGPVEAFF
.	TRBJ1-2	TRBV9	CASSTDSYYGYTF
.	TRBJ2-2	TRBV5-1	CASSLIQANTGELFF
.	TRBJ2-1	TRBV7-2	CASSRSGRAINEQFF
.	TRBJ2-7	TRBV11-2	CASSTSGGSSYEQYF
few	TRBJ2-5	TRBV4-2	CASSHGTNQETQYF
.	TRBJ2-7	TRBV5-1	CASSPTLGGVMVKYF
.	TRBJ1-5	TRBV6-5	CASSRAEGPQHF
.	TRBJ1-1	TRBV2	CASRRQGLNTETFF
.	TRBJ2-2	TRBV7-6	CASSRRAGQDYGGELFF
.	TRBJ2-2	TRBV11-3	CASSLRLAGFTGELFF
.	TRBJ2-7	TRBV6-5	CASRPLGGTSYEQYF
.	TRBJ2-7	TRBV19	CASSMGGDRYRGYEQYF
.	TRBJ2-2	TRBV6-1	CASSAEPGLVPGELFF
.	TRBJ2-1	TRBV27	CASTPGTSGSYEQFF
.	TRBJ2-3	TRBV11-2	CASSLGGGRGLDTQYF
many	TRBJ2-1	TRBV4-1	CASSPSTRYEQFF
.	TRBJ2-7	TRBV6-5	CASSYSHSYEQYF
.	TRBJ1-2	TRBV7-2	CASSFESVTGYTF
few	TRBJ2-7	TRBV5-1	CASSLGPDRSSYEQYF
once	TRBJ2-1	TRBV30	CAWSLEWGGEQFF
.	TRBJ1-1	TRBV28	CASSSPGQGISEAFF
.	TRBJ2-7	TRBV20-1	CSGGSSYEQYF
.	TRBJ2-3	TRBV28	CASSLSLTGGQGTQYF
.	TRBJ1-3	TRBV6-5	CASSLGEISSGNTIYF
.	TRBJ2-2	TRBV4-1	CASSQAVLTGELFF
.	TRBJ1-2	TRBV5-4	CASSAPGLSFYGYTF